Each of the 2 T cell receptor beta chains below was sequenced from the same sample in a study of shared clonotypes between healthy human individuals. Clones were read by immunoSEQ multiplex PCR, and TCRdb kept only the in-frame ones, dropping some. This table has about 2.4 million clones, 93% appearing once. The sequenced sample was naive CD4+ T cells from PBMCs. Subset in this sample: CD45RA+ positively selected. These receptors were taken from a man aged 18-30 years in good health. Some clones in this sample may be carry-over from other donors' samples.

In this sample, this clone turned up once. This rearrangement joins TRBV18 to TRBJ2-7; 11 bases line up with TRBD2. The CDR3 length is 18 residues. The V segment lost 3 bases and the J segment 5 bases; nucleotides outside the gene matches: 15. The germline CDR1 and CDR2 sequences are KGHSH and LQKENI. CDR3 nucleotides: TGTGCCAGCTCACCCCCCCTTCTTGGACTAGCGGGTAAGGACGAGCAGTACTTC. Translated: CASSPPLLGLAGKDEQYF.

This chain connects TRBV7-9 to TRBJ1-1; TRBD1 aligns across 7 bases. V lost 2 bases, J lost 9 bases, and 15 bases stayed unmatched. The length of the CDR3 is 16 residues. The germline V gene encodes CDR1 SEHNR and CDR2 FQNEAQ (reference sequence). CDR3: CASSLNPSGGGGKAFF. Written as DNA, the CDR3 is TGTGCCAGCAGCTTAAATCCATCAGGGGGAGGTGGCAAAGCTTTCTTT.